This paragraph reports one T cell receptor (beta chain). This clone has a single count. The specificity of this receptor is unknown. No qualities accompany the bases; no much larger clone lies one base away. The data belong to a study of T cell responses to AZD1222 COVID-19 vaccine (dated by TCRdb to the early 2020s). Background for the entire study: TCR sequencing covered 233 trial participants: 200 to 220 given two doses of AZD1222 and around 26 given two doses of MenACWY control vaccine. Trial participants were enrolled into age subgroups of 18-55, 56-69 and 70-plus years, which contained about 160, 30 and 59 TCR-sequenced participants, respectively.

The CDR3 regions of human TCRbeta chains were analyzed by immunosequencing. In the original analysis: Repertoire TCRs were checked for matches against a reference library of SARS-CoV-2-specific TCRs that had been generated using the MIRA antigen-specificity platform. Breadth was defined as the fraction of unique TCRs that were SARS-CoV-2-associated. Depth was defined as the fraction of total T cells that were SARS-CoV-2-associated. Using the MIRA data, every spike-specific TCR was mapped to the spike region that the TCR reacted to and assigned to either a CD4 or a CD8 class. Log10-transformed breadth and depth values were compared by one-way ANOVA with Sidak's multiple comparisons tests. Entries here come from immuneACCESS through TCRdb and include only in-frame sequences with V and J called. Some clones fail to appear in such tables; in the studies checked, an unresolved V gene covers under half of the shortfall, and the cause of the remainder is unknown. D and trimming were read from the DNA, whereas the V and J calls and clone size are those reported in that table. Present in this sample are roughly 140,000 clones, about nine tenths of which were seen just once. The ten largest clones add up to approximately 3.6% of the sample.

The label giving this sample's time point can be read as: baseline before first vaccination. The meaning of the sample's treatment or condition label: meningococcal conjugate vaccine given as trial control. Vaccinee samples came from UK trials COV001 and COV002, including a single-blind randomized controlled phase 2/3 trial of AZD1222 (ChAdOx1 nCoV-19) in healthy adults. For TCRbeta chain sequencing, PBMC samples from trial participants were taken at day 0 and at day 28 after the second dose. V is shortened by 0 bases, J by 2 bases, and the region joining them spans 11 bases. Based on the germline V gene (reference sequence), the CDR1 and CDR2 sequences are LNHNV and YYDKDF. From the cysteine up to the phenylalanine, the CDR3 has a length of 15 residues. Just CDR3 DNA is preserved here, 45 bases in frame from base 1. The full study reports these points: Reportedly, almost half of the unique spike-specific TCRs recognized epitopes lying outside the regions that are mutated in the B.1.351 and B.1.1.7 variants. Conclusions about previously exposed vaccinees are limited, since just six AZD1222 recipients were seropositive for SARS-CoV-2 at baseline. CD4 TCRs associated with the vaccine covered the entire spike protein, and the dominant responses were in regions 160-218 and 743-854. In the small 56-69-year group, the increase in depth fell short of significance, most likely because of low power. A significant rise in spike-specific TCR breadth and depth was observed after two AZD1222 doses relative to day 0 and relative to MenACWY recipients. Most participants were white British and females outnumbered males, and the authors suggested that clonal diversity may have been underestimated. Because no day 14 peak-response samples were available, repertoires were characterized only after the peak T cell response.

The TCR was taken from an adult in good health. Recombination joined TRBV15 with TRBJ2-7; the D gene identity is not certain. Sequenced here: peripheral blood, sampled on day 0 of MenACWY control vaccination. The CDR3 region has the sequence CATSRDKTRTYEQYF. The DNA sequence is given as TGTGCCACCAGCAGAGATAAGACGAGAACCTACGAGCAGTACTTC.